The 29 T cell receptor beta chains reported below all come from one sample, sequenced in a study of CD8 T cells in ankylosing spondylitis. Using its own MiXCR run on the 5' RACE reads, TCRdb lists one record per CDR3 protein. The table records about 450,000 distinct CDR3 sequences, roughly 26% of them present only once. The study, taken as a whole, reports: Seemingly characteristic of ankylosing spondylitis blood was a TCR beta motif consisting of about 8 highly homologous variants.

These receptors are not linked to any known antigen. The sample consisted of blood, either unsorted or a sorted T cell fraction (not recorded which). The receptors were sampled from a male donor with ankylosing spondylitis.

This clonotype was detected only once. The rearrangement joins TRBV7-8 to TRBJ1-1, with 8 nucleotides matching TRBD1. In germline, CDR1 is SGHVS, CDR2 FQNEAQ. There are 16 residues in the CDR3. V lost 5 bases to trimming and J lost 4 bases; unmatched junction nucleotides: 12. CDR3 coding DNA: TGTGCCAGCAGCATCTGGACAGGGAGGGTCGGCACTGAAGCTTTCTTT. It codes for CASSIWTGRVGTEAFF.

The table lists this clonotype with a few counts. The genes are TRBV5-1 and TRBJ2-3; 12 nucleotides match TRBD2. After removal of 0 bases from V and 3 bases from J, the junction contained 2 bases not matched to a gene. CDR3 length equals 16 residues. Looked up from germline, CDR1 is SGHRS and CDR2 is YFSETQ. The CDR3 DNA is TGCGCCAGCAGCTTGGATCTAGCGGGAGGGACAGATACGCAGTATTTT. Translating it yields CASSLDLAGGTDTQYF.

The sample holds many counts of this clonotype. This CDR3 reads CASSPHASGGSYEQYF. CDR3 nucleotide sequence: TGTGCCAGCAGTCCCCACGCTAGCGGGGGCTCCTACGAGCAGTACTTC. The rearrangement uses TRBV12-3 or TRBV12-4 and TRBJ2-7, with 10 bases identical to TRBD2. After removal of 5 bases from V and 0 bases from J, the junction contained 7 bases not matched to a gene. The CDR3 contains 16 residues.

This clonotype has just a few counts. The chain links TRBV9 to TRBJ2-5; 7 nucleotides match TRBD2. CDR3 size: 15 residues. V was pared by 2 bases and J by 1 base, with 5 bases of the junction left unmatched. Germline-derived CDR1 and CDR2 are SGDLS and YYNGEE. CDR3: CASSVGERGQETQYF. The CDR3 bases are TGTGCCAGCAGCGTTGGAGAGCGGGGCCAAGAGACCCAGTACTTC. The full variable domain, completed using reference TRBV9 and TRBJ2-5, is DSGVTQTPKHLITATGQRVTLRCSPRSGDLSVYWYQQSLDQGLQFLIQYYNGEERAKGNILERFSAQQFPDLHSELNLSSLELGDSALYFCASSVGERGQETQYFGPGTRLLVL.

This clonotype was found a few times. CDR3 DNA sequence: TGTGCCAGCAGCCGACGCCGGGACTCCTTCACAGATACGCAGTATTTT. Translating it yields CASSRRRDSFTDTQYF. The V gene is TRBV3-1, the J gene TRBJ2-3; D is possibly TRBD2 (6 bases). This CDR3 comprises 16 residues. Trimming took off 4 bases at V and 2 bases at J, with 16 bases between the two ends. Germline V CDR1 and CDR2: LGHDT, YNNKEL (reference sequence).

This clonotype has only a few counts. V and J are TRBV5-1 and TRBJ1-2; 8 bases match TRBD1. The germline V gene encodes CDR1 SGHRS and CDR2 YFSETQ. The V segment lost 4 bases and the J segment 8 bases; nucleotides outside the gene matches: 13. This CDR3 has 15 amino acids. Here the CDR3 DNA reads TGCGCCAGCAGCGCACCCGGGACAGGAGGGGTCGGCTACACCTTC. Translation gives CASSAPGTGGVGYTF.

This clonotype occurred once. This chain joins TRBV7-2 and TRBJ2-3; 9 bases map to TRBD2. The V segment lost 7 bases and the J segment 4 bases; nucleotides outside the gene matches: 9. The germline CDR1 and CDR2 sequences are SGHTA and FQGNSA. The CDR3 extends over 15 amino acids. The CDR3 DNA reads TGTGCCAGCAAGCAAAGCGGGAGGAGGGCAGATACGCAGTATTTT. This sequence encodes CASKQSGRRADTQYF.

This clonotype was observed a few times. The rearrangement links TRBV20-1 to TRBJ2-3, with unresolved D. Trimming removed 0 bases at V and 4 bases at J, with 11 bases between. Germline loops: CDR1 DFQATT, CDR2 SNEGSKA (reference sequence). The CDR3 is 14 amino acids. The CDR3 bases are TGCAGTGCTAGAGAAACCTCAGGCCCAGATACGCAGTATTTT. This sequence encodes CSARETSGPDTQYF.

In this sample, this clonotype turned up a few times. The V and J genes are TRBV6-1 and TRBJ2-5, with D uncertain. The CDR3 consists of 13 residues. Between the trimmed V and J ends, which lost 4 bases and 3 bases, there was a span of 9 bases. Germline assignment: CDR1 MNHNS and CDR2 SASEGT. The CDR3 region has the DNA TGTGCCAGCAGTGTTCCGGCAGAAGAGACCCAGTACTTC. It translates to CASSVPAEETQYF.

V usage is TRBV5-5 and J usage is TRBJ2-3; D is perhaps TRBD2 (7 bases). The CDR3 is 17 residues long. CDR1 and CDR2 (germline): SGHKS, YYEKEE (reference sequence). Trimming shortened V by 2 bases and J by 6 bases, and 22 bases separated the two germline ends. For the CDR3, the DNA is TGTGCCAGCAGCTTTCAGTCTAGCGGAACAGGGACGGATACGCAGTATTTT. It encodes CASSFQSSGTGTDTQYF.

The chain employs TRBV20-1 and TRBJ1-5; tentative D call: TRBD1 (5 bases). The CDR3 is made up of 16 amino acids. Germline CDR1 is DFQATT and CDR2 is SNEGSKA (reference sequence). Trimming pared 1 base from V and 0 bases from J, leaving 13 bases between. CDR3 DNA sequence: TGCAGTGCTAGAGCGTCCCGGGACGGTAGCAATCAGCCCCAGCATTTT. Amino acids: CSARASRDGSNQPQHF.

This sequence joins TRBV20-1 and TRBJ2-1; no clear D. The CDR3 spans 15 residues. The V end lost 2 bases, the J end lost 6 bases, and 17 bases lay between the germline ends. In germline, CDR1 is DFQATT, CDR2 SNEGSKA (reference sequence). The CDR3 nucleotides are TGCAGTGCTAGACTCTCGCCCCAGATTTCCAATGAGCAGTTCTTC. Its translation is CSARLSPQISNEQFF.

This chain links TRBV5-1 with TRBJ1-1, with 7 bases that match TRBD1. V was pared by 1 base and J by 4 bases, with 4 bases of the junction left unmatched. The CDR3 runs 14 residues. Germline values: CDR1 SGHRS, CDR2 YFSETQ. In DNA form, the CDR3 reads TGCGCCAGCAGCTTGTCGCCAGGGGGCACTGAAGCTTTCTTT. Encoded protein: CASSLSPGGTEAFF.

This clonotype was found a few times. The J gene is TRBJ2-5, the V gene TRBV7-8; 11 bases fit TRBD1. Germline CDR1 SGHVS, CDR2 FQNEAQ. The ends lost 1 base at V and 5 bases at J; junction bases unmatched: 6. The CDR3 length is 16 residues. The CDR3 sequence is CASSLVGTGGFETQYF. CDR3 DNA: TGTGCCAGCAGCTTAGTAGGGACAGGGGGTTTCGAGACCCAGTACTTC.

This clonotype was observed a few times. V gene TRBV7-2 combines with J gene TRBJ2-7, with D unresolved. Trimming stripped 8 bases from V and 5 bases from J, with 16 bases between. Germline V gives CDR1 SGHTA, CDR2 FQGNSA. This CDR3 is built from 13 residues. CDR3 amino acids: CASSTQIWDEQYF. CDR3 nucleotides: TGTGCCAGCTCAACGCAGATATGGGACGAGCAGTACTTC.

The V gene is TRBV24-1, the J gene TRBJ2-1, with 9 bases lining up with TRBD1. J was trimmed by 9 bases and V by 6 bases; bases with no gene match: 11. The CDR3 spans 15 residues. Germline assignment: CDR1 KGHDR and CDR2 SFDVKD. CDR3 sequence: CATSSLTGGAGEQFF. The CDR3 DNA follows: TGTGCCACCAGTTCCCTCACAGGGGGCGCGGGTGAGCAGTTCTTC.

The chain employs TRBV25-1 and TRBJ1-2, with 8 positions matching TRBD1. V shed 3 bases and J 6 bases; nucleotides not matched to a gene: 3. CDR1 is MGHDK and CDR2 is SYGVNS in the germline V gene. The CDR3 is 13 amino acids. CDR3 protein: CASSDTGGDGYTF. CDR3 nucleotides: TGTGCCAGCAGTGACACAGGGGGAGATGGCTACACCTTC.

This chain joins TRBV5-1 and TRBJ2-1; D not certain. Germline-derived CDR1 and CDR2 are SGHRS and YFSETQ. The V end lost 0 bases, the J end lost 3 bases, and 7 bases lay between the germline ends. The CDR3 length is 14 residues. Written as DNA, the CDR3 is TGCGCCAGCAGCTTGGCCGAGGTCTACAATGAGCAGTTCTTC. Its protein is CASSLAEVYNEQFF.

V gene TRBV10-3 combines with J gene TRBJ2-7, with D possibly being TRBD1 (5 bases). Trimming shortened V by 4 bases and J by 5 bases, and 9 bases separated the two germline ends. Germline loops: CDR1 ENHRY, CDR2 SYGVKD. This CDR3 comprises 12 residues. CDR3 sequence reads: CAISGQGNEQYF. Here the CDR3 DNA reads TGTGCCATCAGTGGTCAGGGTAACGAGCAGTACTTC.

This clonotype showed up just a few times. The chain employs TRBV7-9 and TRBJ2-1, with a tentative D call TRBD1 (6 bases). This CDR3 region has 17 residues. In germline, CDR1 is SEHNR, CDR2 FQNEAQ (reference sequence). V was cut by 5 bases and J by 8 bases, with 25 bases left in between. CDR3 loop: CASSPYTGSSARHEQFF. In DNA, the CDR3 is TGTGCCAGCAGCCCCTACACAGGGTCATCTGCCCGACATGAGCAGTTCTTC.

This clonotype appeared many times. This rearrangement joins TRBV29-1 to TRBJ1-2; TRBD1 might be the D (5 bases). The CDR3 length is 12 residues. Trimming stripped 4 bases from V and 8 bases from J, with 14 bases between. CDR1 and CDR2 from the germline V gene are SQVTM and ANQGSEA. The CDR3 reads CSVAGLREGYTF. The CDR3 DNA follows: TGCAGCGTTGCGGGACTGAGAGAGGGCTACACCTTC.

The chain couples TRBV9 to TRBJ2-5; D unresolved. Germline assignment: CDR1 SGDLS and CDR2 YYNGEE. There are 13 residues in the CDR3. Trimming cost V 0 bases and J 2 bases, with 5 bases left between them. As DNA, the CDR3 is TGTGCCAGCAGCGTAGCCGATCAAGAGACCCAGTACTTC. Protein sequence: CASSVADQETQYF.

This clonotype was detected once. The chain uses TRBV7-8 and TRBJ2-7; 9 positions match TRBD1. V lost 5 bases to trimming and J lost 6 bases; unmatched junction nucleotides: 11. CDR1 SGHVS and CDR2 FQNEAQ come from the germline V gene. This CDR3 is 15 amino acids long. The CDR3 loop reads CASSLGRDRDPEQYV. For the CDR3, the DNA is TGTGCCAGCAGCCTGGGGCGGGACAGGGACCCCGAGCAGTACGTC.

The sample holds a few counts of this clonotype. The V call is TRBV12-3 or TRBV12-4, the J call TRBJ2-1; 16 nucleotides match TRBD2. This CDR3 is built from 14 residues. J lost 8 bases, V lost 5 bases, and 0 bases had no gene match. The CDR3 sequence is CASSGTSGRDEQFF. Written as DNA, the CDR3 is TGTGCCAGCAGTGGGACTAGCGGGAGGGATGAGCAGTTCTTC.

This clonotype turned up a few times. The CDR3 sequence: CASSLGSGYEQYV. The CDR3, as DNA: TGTGCCAGCAGCTTAGGTAGCGGCTACGAGCAGTACGTC. The chain links TRBV7-9 to TRBJ2-7; tentatively, D is TRBD2 (6 bases). The CDR3 runs to 13 residues. Deletions cut 1 base from V and 3 bases from J, with 7 bases between. Germline lookup yields CDR1 SEHNR and CDR2 FQNEAQ (reference sequence).

The chain has TRBV12-3 or TRBV12-4 and TRBJ2-5; D gene ambiguous. The CDR3 covers 15 residues. The germline V and J ends were trimmed by 3 bases and 1 base, with 12 bases remaining between them. DNA of the CDR3: TGTGCCAGCAGTTTGAGTGGCAGGAGCCAAGAGACCCAGTACTTC. Amino acids: CASSLSGRSQETQYF.

There are a few counts of this clonotype. The chain couples TRBV6-1 to TRBJ1-5; no clear D. This CDR3 comprises 15 residues. V shed 8 bases and J shed 2 bases, with 16 bases lying between them. Germline V CDR1 and CDR2: MNHNS, SASEGT. The CDR3 coding sequence is TGTGCCAGCTCCGGACCGGGGTTGGGCAATCAGCCCCAGCATTTT. It specifies CASSGPGLGNQPQHF.

This clonotype was seen a few times. Here the CDR3 DNA reads TGTGCCACCAGTGATCCCCCCGGTGAGCAGTTCTTC. Protein: CATSDPPGEQFF. The gene calls are TRBV24-1 and TRBJ2-1; no definite D call. The CDR3 covers 12 residues. CDR1 is KGHDR and CDR2 is SFDVKD in the germline V gene. Trimming took 3 bases from V and 9 from J, leaving 8 bases between them.

V is TRBV12-3 or TRBV12-4 and J is TRBJ1-6; D is unresolved. The V end lost 5 bases, the J end lost 6 bases, and 11 bases lay between the germline ends. The CDR3 consists of 14 residues. CDR3 loop: CASSPSGGNSPLHF. Written as DNA, the CDR3 is TGTGCCAGCAGTCCTTCCGGAGGTAATTCACCCCTCCACTTT.